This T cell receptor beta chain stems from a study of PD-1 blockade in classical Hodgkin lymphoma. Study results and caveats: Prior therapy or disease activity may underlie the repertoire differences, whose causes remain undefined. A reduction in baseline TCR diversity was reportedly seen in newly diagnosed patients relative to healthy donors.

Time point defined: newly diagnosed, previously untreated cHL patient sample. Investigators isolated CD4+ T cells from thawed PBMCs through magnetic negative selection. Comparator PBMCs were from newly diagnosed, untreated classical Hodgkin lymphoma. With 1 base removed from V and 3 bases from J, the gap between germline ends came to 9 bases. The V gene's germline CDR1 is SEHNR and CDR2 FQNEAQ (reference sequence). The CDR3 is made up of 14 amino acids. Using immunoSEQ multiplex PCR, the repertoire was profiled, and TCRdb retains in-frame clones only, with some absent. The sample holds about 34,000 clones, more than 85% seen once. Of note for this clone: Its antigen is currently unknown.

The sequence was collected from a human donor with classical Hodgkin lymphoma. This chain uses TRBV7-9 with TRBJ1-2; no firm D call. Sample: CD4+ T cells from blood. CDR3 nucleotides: TGTGCCAGCAGCTTAGTGTCGTGGGACTATGGCTACACCTTC. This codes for CASSLVSWDYGYTF.